One sample yielded the 4 T cell receptor beta chains listed below, sequenced in a study of lymphopenia after photon versus proton radiotherapy. Sequencing was performed with immunoSEQ multiplex PCR; in TCRdb, only in-frame clones are kept and a portion is missing. The table shows just over 25,000 clones, with approximately 85% occurring only once. Sample: peripheral blood, taken from a patient treated with photon-based radiotherapy. The receptor set was obtained from a man aged 25-45 years with gastric cancer.

This chain joins TRBV11-3 and TRBJ1-1, with D uncertain. Deletions cut 0 bases from V and 4 bases from J, with 3 bases between. The CDR3 loop spans 12 amino acids. CDR1 and CDR2 from the germline V gene are SGHNT and YENEEA. The CDR3 DNA reads as TGTGCCAGCAGCTTAGAGTCCACTGAAGCTTTCTTT. Translation gives CASSLESTEAFF. Variable domain in full (rest from reference TRBV11-3 and TRBJ1-1): EAGVVQSPRYKIIEKKQPVAFWCNPISGHNTLYWYLQNLGQGPELLIRYENEEAVDDSQLPKDRFSAERLKGVDSTLKIQPAELGDSAVYLCASSLESTEAFFGQGTRLTVV.

V usage is TRBV7-2 and J usage is TRBJ2-3; 9 bases agree with TRBD2. V lost 2 bases to trimming and J lost 5 bases; unmatched junction nucleotides: 5. The CDR3 totals 15 residues. In germline, CDR1 is SGHTA, CDR2 FQGNSA. CDR3 residues: CASSLILAGGDTQYF. The DNA of the CDR3 is TGTGCCAGCAGCTTAATACTAGCGGGTGGAGATACGCAGTATTTT.

The rearrangement joins TRBV7-9 to TRBJ2-3, with D possibly TRBD1 on 5 matching bases. Trimming pared 11 bases from V and 2 bases from J, leaving 17 bases between. Germline V CDR1 and CDR2: SEHNR, FQNEAQ (reference sequence). The CDR3 spans 14 residues. The CDR3 protein is CAQQGAALTDTQYF. The CDR3 DNA follows: TGTGCCCAGCAAGGGGCGGCCCTCACAGATACGCAGTATTTT.

The J gene is TRBJ2-6, the V gene TRBV5-4; D may be TRBD1 (6 bases). There are 15 residues in the CDR3. Trimming took off 4 bases at V and 2 bases at J, with 10 bases between the two ends. In germline, CDR1 is SGHNT, CDR2 YYREEE (reference sequence). CDR3 sequence reads: CASSRDRTGANVLTF. The CDR3 DNA follows: TGTGCCAGCAGCCGAGACAGGACTGGGGCCAACGTCCTGACTTTC.